The 7 T cell receptor beta chains given below trace back to one sample, sequenced in a study of T cell responses to AZD1222 COVID-19 vaccine. Clones were sequenced by immunoSEQ multiplex PCR, and TCRdb holds only the in-frame ones, with some missing. The sample consists of under 150,000 clones, 90% to 95% of them appearing once. Sequencing used peripheral blood, obtained on day 0 of AZD1222 vaccination. The receptors come from an adult in good health.

The V gene is TRBV10-3, the J gene TRBJ2-2; no firm D call. This CDR3 is built from 14 residues. Trimming left V 2 bases short and J 5 bases short, with 9 bases between. Germline-derived CDR1 and CDR2 are ENHRY and SYGVKD. CDR3 nucleotide sequence: TGTGCCATCAGTGAGCAAGGATTAACCGGGGAGCTGTTTTTT. Translation gives CAISEQGLTGELFF.

Only one count was recorded for this clone. This chain connects TRBV5-1 to TRBJ2-7, with D possibly being TRBD2 (5 bases). V lost 4 bases to trimming and J lost 6 bases, with 17 bases between them. Germline V lookup: CDR1 SGHRS, CDR2 YFSETQ. This CDR3 is 14 amino acids long. CDR3 amino acids: CASSTDWQSGEQYF. The CDR3 DNA sequence: TGCGCCAGCAGCACGGACTGGCAATCGGGCGAGCAGTACTTC.

This sequence joins TRBV7-9 and TRBJ2-7; D gene unclear. V lost 0 bases and J 0 bases, leaving 12 bases between the germline ends. CDR1 is SEHNR and CDR2 is FQNEAQ in the germline V gene (reference sequence). The length of the CDR3 is 16 residues. This chain's CDR3 is CASSLASSWSSYEQYF. The CDR3 DNA follows: TGTGCCAGCAGCTTAGCGTCGAGCTGGAGCTCCTACGAGCAGTACTTC. Supplemented by reference TRBV7-9 and TRBJ2-7, the full variable domain reads DTGVSQNPRHKITKRGQNVTFRCDPISEHNRLYWYRQTLGQGPEFLTYFQNEAQLEKSRLLSDRFSAERPKGSFSTLEIQRTEQGDSAMYLCASSLASSWSSYEQYFGPGTRLTVT.

The V gene is TRBV10-3, the J gene TRBJ1-4; weak D call: TRBD1 (5 bases). CDR3 length: 16 residues. V lost 4 bases, J lost 4 bases, and 16 bases lay in between. The germline V gene has CDR1 ENHRY and CDR2 SYGVKD. The DNA for the CDR3 is TGTGCCATCAGTGGGGCAGGGCCTGATGTTAATGAAAAACTGTTTTTT. This encodes CAISGAGPDVNEKLFF.

The chain joins TRBV7-2 to TRBJ2-1; possibly TRBD1 for D (5 bases). There are 14 residues in the CDR3. V was trimmed by 4 bases and J by 8 bases, leaving 15 bases between them. Germline V gives CDR1 SGHTA, CDR2 FQGNSA. CDR3 region: CASSSYPQGYEQFF. The CDR3 nucleotides read TGTGCCAGCAGCTCGTACCCCCAGGGATATGAGCAGTTCTTC.

The chain joins TRBV27 to TRBJ2-1; D is perhaps TRBD2 (5 bases). Germline-derived CDR1 and CDR2 are MNHEY and SMNVEV (reference sequence). The CDR3 covers 14 residues. V shed 9 bases and J shed 5 bases, with 17 bases lying between them. The CDR3 DNA follows: TGTGCCAGTGGACTCGCGGAGACGCACAATGAGCAGTTCTTC. Translation gives CASGLAETHNEQFF.

The chain is built from TRBV2 and TRBJ2-5; 10 bases align to TRBD2. The germline gives CDR1 SNHLY, CDR2 FYNNEI. The CDR3 is 16 residues long. V shed 8 bases, J shed 1 base, and the junction held 10 bases outside the gene matches. DNA for the CDR3: TGTGCCAGCTTGATCGAGCTAGCGGGAGCCCAAGAGACCCAGTACTTC. Translation: CASLIELAGAQETQYF.